This T cell receptor beta chain was sequenced in a study of identical twins (dated by TCRdb to the mid-2010s). In the study overall: To test whether fetal clonotypes persist, the study used deep sequencing on TCR alpha and beta repertoires from monozygotic twins, unrelated adults of various ages, and cord blood. Replicate twin experiments were performed at different times using different library preparation protocols to rule out contamination. The paper as a whole reports these results and caveats: In monozygotic twins, recombination models systematically underestimated out-of-frame TCR alpha sharing, but the models matched the sharing seen between unrelated individuals. Invariant T cells such as MAIT and iNKT could partly confound zero-insertion analyses, though diverse VJ usage argued against this for most clonotypes. Abundant cord blood beta clonotypes carried fewer insertions; young adult naive repertoires showed a weaker similar trend, while memory repertoires showed none. Excess twin sharing in beta out-of-frame sequences was weaker because fewer shared sequences lowered the signal-to-noise ratio. Because the same donors could not be followed over many years, the conclusions depended on cross-sectional statistical analysis. Compared with coincidental sharing between unrelated individuals, out-of-frame TCR alpha sequences shared between twins showed an excess of sequences with low generation probability.

Only healthy Caucasian donors were included. Miltenyi CD45RO+ enrichment and human naive T-cell isolation kits were used to isolate memory (CD45RO+) and naive T cells from PBMC. Comments on this clonotype: No antigen is known for it. No base quality values were provided; no much bigger clone lies one nucleotide off.

Receptor amplification or capture employed 5' RACE. For sequencing, an Illumina HiSeq 2000 was employed. Template switching introduced a universal primer binding site; the final cDNA contained a unique molecular identifier, enabling accurate counting of TCR cDNA molecules. Specific primers in the conserved constant-segment region were used to synthesize first-strand cDNA for the TCR alpha and beta chains. To control for contamination, every cDNA library was double barcoded, receiving both a SMART-Mk sample barcode and Illumina barcodes. TruSeq adapter sequences and Illumina sample barcodes were added in two successive PCR steps. The TCR alpha and beta cDNA libraries were sequenced on the Illumina HiSeq platform using custom primers. In the authors' own workflow: Raw reads were processed with MiGEC to extract unique molecular identifiers, and MiXCR was used to determine CDR3 positions. Recombination models were inferred per individual with the repgenHMM and IGoR tools using an EM algorithm. The analysis of shared clonotypes was done with the tcR package in R, with sharing normalized by the product of cloneset sizes. To study raw recombination without the effects of thymic and clonal selection, out-of-frame nonproductive sequences were analyzed. TCRdb ran its own pipeline on the public reads, namely fastp trimming at Q25 and MiXCR clone calling, and kept in-frame beta chains. Every CDR3 protein is listed once, alongside the most common genes and DNA of its rows. The authors' filters were not applied to this entry. This sample has hundreds of thousands of distinct CDR3 sequences in its table, and about an eighth of those were observed once. The ten biggest clones cover about 9% of the sample.

This sequence originates from a woman under 30 in good health. Source material: memory (CD45RO+) T cells sorted from blood. What the cell subset or site label conveys for this sample: CD45RO+ enriched T cells.

In nucleotides, the sequence is TGTGCCATCAGGATTTCGGGGGGCGCAGATACGCAGTATTTT. Translated, this is CAIRISGGADTQYF. The sequence joins TRBV10-3 to TRBJ2-3; tentative D gene TRBD2, with 7 bases matching. Inclusive of the bounding cysteine and phenylalanine, the CDR3 is 14 residues long. Just CDR3 DNA is preserved here, 42 bases in frame from base 1. According to the germline V gene, CDR1 reads ENHRY and CDR2 reads SYGVKD. V is shortened by 6 bases, J by 4 bases, and the region joining them spans 14 bases.